This is a list of T cell receptor beta chains from one sample in a study of T cells after posttransplantation cyclophosphamide. Clones were read by immunoSEQ multiplex PCR, and TCRdb kept only the in-frame ones, dropping some. This repertoire shows about 3,400 clones, more than 65% found once; its top ten account for roughly 21%. Sequencing was performed on CD8+ T cells sorted from bone marrow. Receptors were obtained from a woman aged 60-75 years in good health, CMV-negative, and a related stem cell transplant donor. The CDR3 runs from the conserved cysteine through the conserved F or W. The order of the fields is V gene, J gene, clone size, D gene, CDR3 DNA, CDR3 protein. The D gene is left open where the match is weak. Part of the rows lack a size; the others show once, few, many or a class for expanded clones.

v_call: TRBV5-4
j_call: TRBJ2-1
clone_size: once
d_call: -
cdr3_nt: TGTGCCAGCAGAGCAAATACAGGGTCCGCCTACAATGAGCAGTTCTTC
cdr3_aa: CASRANTGSAYNEQFF

v_call: TRBV6-6
j_call: TRBJ2-2
clone_size: -
d_call: TRBD1
cdr3_nt: TGTGCCAGCAGTTGGACAGGGTCCGGGGAGCTGTTTTTT
cdr3_aa: CASSWTGSGELFF

v_call: TRBV9
j_call: TRBJ2-1
clone_size: -
d_call: TRBD2
cdr3_nt: TGTGCCAGAACCCTTACTAGCGTACTCACCTACAATGAGCAGTTCTTC
cdr3_aa: CARTLTSVLTYNEQFF

v_call: TRBV27
j_call: TRBJ2-7
clone_size: -
d_call: -
cdr3_nt: TGTGCCAGCAGTGTCTCCTTCACTAGGACCGAGCAGTACTTC
cdr3_aa: CASSVSFTRTEQYF

v_call: TRBV4-2
j_call: TRBJ1-5
clone_size: -
d_call: TRBD1
cdr3_nt: TGTGCCAGCAGCCAAGGACAGGGAGATGCTCAGCCCCAGCATTTT
cdr3_aa: CASSQGQGDAQPQHF

v_call: TRBV7-9
j_call: TRBJ2-7
clone_size: -
d_call: -
cdr3_nt: TGTGCCAGCAGCCTGTGGGGCACCTACGAGCAGTACTTC
cdr3_aa: CASSLWGTYEQYF

v_call: TRBV18
j_call: TRBJ2-1
clone_size: -
d_call: -
cdr3_nt: TGTGCCAGCTCACCGCACAGAGATGAGCAGTTCTTC
cdr3_aa: CASSPHRDEQFF

v_call: TRBV28
j_call: TRBJ2-3
clone_size: -
d_call: -
cdr3_nt: TGTGCCAGCAGCGCCGCTGACGGGTCAGATACGCAGTATTTT
cdr3_aa: CASSAADGSDTQYF

v_call: TRBV19
j_call: TRBJ2-1
clone_size: -
d_call: TRBD2
cdr3_nt: TGTGCCAGTAGTTCGACTAGCGGGGCCTACAATGAGCAGTTCTTC
cdr3_aa: CASSSTSGAYNEQFF

v_call: TRBV6-5
j_call: TRBJ1-6
clone_size: once
d_call: TRBD1
cdr3_nt: TGTGCCAGCACCCTCTCCGGGACAGCAAATTCACCCCTCCACTTT
cdr3_aa: CASTLSGTANSPLHF

v_call: TRBV15
j_call: TRBJ2-7
clone_size: -
d_call: -
cdr3_nt: TGTGCCACCAGCAGAGGACTACCCCGTTTCCTTAACGAGCAGTACTTC
cdr3_aa: CATSRGLPRFLNEQYF

v_call: TRBV6-5
j_call: TRBJ2-1
clone_size: -
d_call: -
cdr3_nt: TGTGCCAGCAGTTTCCCCGGACAAGAGCAGTTCTTC
cdr3_aa: CASSFPGQEQFF

v_call: TRBV29-1
j_call: TRBJ2-1
clone_size: -
d_call: TRBD1
cdr3_nt: TGCAGCGTTGGACGGGACAGCTCCTACAATGAGCAGTTCTTC
cdr3_aa: CSVGRDSSYNEQFF

v_call: TRBV6-1
j_call: TRBJ2-6
clone_size: -
d_call: TRBD1
cdr3_nt: TGTGCCAGCAGTGCAGGGGGCGGCTCTGGGGCCAACGTCCTGACTTTC
cdr3_aa: CASSAGGGSGANVLTF

v_call: TRBV5-6
j_call: TRBJ2-7
clone_size: -
d_call: TRBD1
cdr3_nt: TGTGCCAGCACTGCTCCGGGACAGACCTACGAGCAGTACTTC
cdr3_aa: CASTAPGQTYEQYF

v_call: TRBV9
j_call: TRBJ2-1
clone_size: -
d_call: TRBD2
cdr3_nt: TGTGCCAGCAGCCGACTCGGACTAGCGGGGACCTTGGGGAATGAGCAGTTCTTC
cdr3_aa: CASSRLGLAGTLGNEQFF

v_call: TRBV2
j_call: TRBJ2-6
clone_size: few
d_call: -
cdr3_nt: TGTGCCAGCAGTGTGCGGACTTACCGTACAAAGTCGGGCCAACGTCCTGACTTC
cdr3_aa: CASSVRTYRTKSGQRPDF

v_call: TRBV13
j_call: TRBJ2-1
clone_size: -
d_call: -
cdr3_nt: TGTGCCAGCAGCCTGCAGTTGGAGCAGTTCTTC
cdr3_aa: CASSLQLEQFF

v_call: TRBV27
j_call: TRBJ2-3
clone_size: -
d_call: TRBD2
cdr3_nt: TGTGCCAGCAGTTTATCGTGGCGGGGGGCACCAGATACGCAGTATTTT
cdr3_aa: CASSLSWRGAPDTQYF

v_call: TRBV7-9
j_call: TRBJ2-2
clone_size: -
d_call: -
cdr3_nt: TGTGCCAGCAGCGAAAGGACAGAGAACACCGGGGAGCTGTTTTTT
cdr3_aa: CASSERTENTGELFF

v_call: TRBV5-1
j_call: TRBJ2-1
clone_size: -
d_call: TRBD1
cdr3_nt: TGCGCCAGCAGCCCCGGACAGGCCTACAATGAGCAGTTCTTC
cdr3_aa: CASSPGQAYNEQFF

v_call: TRBV7-9
j_call: TRBJ2-7
clone_size: -
d_call: TRBD1
cdr3_nt: TGTGCCAGCAGCTTAGTGGGCAGGGGGCGCCTAAACGAGCAGTACTTC
cdr3_aa: CASSLVGRGRLNEQYF

v_call: TRBV30
j_call: TRBJ2-2
clone_size: -
d_call: TRBD2
cdr3_nt: TGTGCCTGGAGTGTACTAGCGGGAGGGTCCGGGGAGCTGTTTTTT
cdr3_aa: CAWSVLAGGSGELFF

v_call: TRBV7-9
j_call: TRBJ2-3
clone_size: -
d_call: TRBD2
cdr3_nt: TGTGCCAGCAGCGGGGTGGCTAGCGGGGGGGCCGCTCGCACAGATACGCAGTATTTT
cdr3_aa: CASSGVASGGAARTDTQYF

v_call: TRBV5-7
j_call: TRBJ2-2
clone_size: -
d_call: TRBD2
cdr3_nt: TGTGCCAGCAGCTTGACTAGCGGTGGCACCGGGGAGCTGTTTTTT
cdr3_aa: CASSLTSGGTGELFF

v_call: TRBV4-2
j_call: TRBJ2-7
clone_size: -
d_call: TRBD2
cdr3_nt: TGTGCCAGCAGCCCCGGGACTAGCGGGACCGAGCAGTACTTC
cdr3_aa: CASSPGTSGTEQYF

v_call: TRBV5-6
j_call: TRBJ1-5
clone_size: -
d_call: -
cdr3_nt: TGTGCCAGCAGCCCCACCACGGCAGGTTCACAGCCCCAGCATTTT
cdr3_aa: CASSPTTAGSQPQHF

v_call: TRBV7-7
j_call: TRBJ2-3
clone_size: -
d_call: TRBD2
cdr3_nt: TGTGCTAGCAGCTTAGCGGCGGGTTCTGCGGGGGGGCCAGATACGCAGTATTTT
cdr3_aa: CASSLAAGSAGGPDTQYF

v_call: TRBV19
j_call: TRBJ2-2
clone_size: -
d_call: TRBD2
cdr3_nt: TGTGCCAGTAGTATAACTAGCGGGAGCACCGGGGAGCTGTTTTTT
cdr3_aa: CASSITSGSTGELFF

v_call: TRBV28
j_call: TRBJ2-3
clone_size: -
d_call: TRBD1
cdr3_nt: TGTGCCAGCAGTGAAGACAGGGGCGGCACAGATACGCAGTATTTT
cdr3_aa: CASSEDRGGTDTQYF

v_call: TRBV2
j_call: TRBJ1-4
clone_size: -
d_call: -
cdr3_nt: TGTGCCAGCAGTTCAACCCTGGACGGGAGGAATGAAAAACTGTTTTTT
cdr3_aa: CASSSTLDGRNEKLFF

v_call: TRBV7-8
j_call: TRBJ2-3
clone_size: -
d_call: TRBD2
cdr3_nt: TGTGCCAGCAGCTCGGCCCCGGGAGGAGATACGCAGTATTTT
cdr3_aa: CASSSAPGGDTQYF

v_call: TRBV9
j_call: TRBJ2-3
clone_size: -
d_call: TRBD2
cdr3_nt: TGTGCCAGCAGCGTAGTAGCGGGGGGGCTGGGCACAGATACGCAGTATTTT
cdr3_aa: CASSVVAGGLGTDTQYF

v_call: TRBV4-3
j_call: TRBJ2-7
clone_size: -
d_call: TRBD2
cdr3_nt: TGCGCCAGCAGTCCAAGTTTGCGGACTAGCGGCCGGGAGCAGTACTTC
cdr3_aa: CASSPSLRTSGREQYF

v_call: TRBV9
j_call: TRBJ1-2
clone_size: few
d_call: TRBD1
cdr3_nt: TGTGCCAGCAGCGTAGGATCCGGGACAGCCTATGGCTACACCTTC
cdr3_aa: CASSVGSGTAYGYTF

v_call: TRBV2
j_call: TRBJ2-1
clone_size: -
d_call: TRBD2
cdr3_nt: TGTGCCACCAGTGGTGGGGGGGGAAGGTCCTACAATGAGCAGTTCTTC
cdr3_aa: CATSGGGGRSYNEQFF

v_call: TRBV7-8
j_call: TRBJ1-2
clone_size: -
d_call: -
cdr3_nt: TGTGCCAGCAGCTTCCTTGAGGGCAGAGGCCTTGGCTACACCTTC
cdr3_aa: CASSFLEGRGLGYTF

v_call: TRBV18
j_call: TRBJ1-5
clone_size: -
d_call: -
cdr3_nt: TGTGCCAGCTCACCATCAGACAGGTTTAGCAATCAGCCCCAGCATTTT
cdr3_aa: CASSPSDRFSNQPQHF

v_call: TRBV15
j_call: TRBJ1-6
clone_size: -
d_call: -
cdr3_nt: TGTGCCACCTCCGAGGGTTCGGAGGCCTATAATTCACCCCTCCACTTT
cdr3_aa: CATSEGSEAYNSPLHF

v_call: TRBV28
j_call: TRBJ1-1
clone_size: -
d_call: -
cdr3_nt: TGTGCCAGCAGTTTTCTGGAGGAGGACACTGAAGCTTTCTTT
cdr3_aa: CASSFLEEDTEAFF

v_call: TRBV5-4
j_call: TRBJ1-2
clone_size: -
d_call: -
cdr3_nt: TGTGCCAGCAGCTTGGGGCAAACCACATATGGCTACACCTTC
cdr3_aa: CASSLGQTTYGYTF

v_call: TRBV28
j_call: TRBJ2-3
clone_size: -
d_call: -
cdr3_nt: TGTGCCAGCAGTTATGTCCGGTCCGCCACAGATACGCAGTATTTT
cdr3_aa: CASSYVRSATDTQYF

v_call: TRBV25-1
j_call: TRBJ2-1
clone_size: -
d_call: -
cdr3_nt: TGTGCCAGCAGTGAATCCTCTCCCCGCTCCTACAATGAGCAGTTCTTC
cdr3_aa: CASSESSPRSYNEQFF

v_call: TRBV7-9
j_call: TRBJ1-3
clone_size: -
d_call: -
cdr3_nt: TGTGCCAGCAGCTTTGGGACATCATCTGGAAACACCATATATTTT
cdr3_aa: CASSFGTSSGNTIYF

v_call: TRBV7-9
j_call: TRBJ2-5
clone_size: -
d_call: -
cdr3_nt: TGTGCCAGCGGGTGGAGTCACCAAGAGACCCAGTACTTC
cdr3_aa: CASGWSHQETQYF